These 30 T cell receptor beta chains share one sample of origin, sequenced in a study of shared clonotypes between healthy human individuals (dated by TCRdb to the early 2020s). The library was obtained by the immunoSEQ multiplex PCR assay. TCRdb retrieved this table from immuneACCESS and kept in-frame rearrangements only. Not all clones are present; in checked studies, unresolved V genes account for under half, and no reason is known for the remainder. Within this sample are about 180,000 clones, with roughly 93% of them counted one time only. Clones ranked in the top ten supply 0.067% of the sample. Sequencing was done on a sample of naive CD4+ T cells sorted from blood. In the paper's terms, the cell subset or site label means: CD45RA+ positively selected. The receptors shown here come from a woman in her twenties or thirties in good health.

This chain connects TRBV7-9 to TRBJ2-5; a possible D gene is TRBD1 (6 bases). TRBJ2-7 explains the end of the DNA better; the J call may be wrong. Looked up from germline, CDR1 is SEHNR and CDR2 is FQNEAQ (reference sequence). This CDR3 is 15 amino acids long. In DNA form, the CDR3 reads TGTGCCAGCAGCTTTCGCCGGGACCAAGGGGGCGAGCAGTACTTC. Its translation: CASSFRRDQGGEQYF.

CDR3 coding DNA: TGTGCCAGCAGGATGCAGGGGACCTACGAGCAGTACTTC. This sequence encodes CASRMQGTYEQYF. The chain joins TRBV27 to TRBJ2-7; perhaps TRBD1 as D (6 bases). Trimming shortened V by 6 bases and J by 2 bases, and 11 bases separated the two germline ends. Looked up from germline, CDR1 is MNHEY and CDR2 is SMNVEV (reference sequence). CDR3 size: 13 residues.

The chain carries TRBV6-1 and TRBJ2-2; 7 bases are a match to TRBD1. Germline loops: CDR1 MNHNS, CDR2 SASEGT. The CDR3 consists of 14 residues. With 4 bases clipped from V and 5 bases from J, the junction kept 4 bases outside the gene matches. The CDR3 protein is CASSVRGQTGELFF. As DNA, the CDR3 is TGTGCCAGCAGTGTTCGGGGACAGACCGGGGAGCTGTTTTTT.

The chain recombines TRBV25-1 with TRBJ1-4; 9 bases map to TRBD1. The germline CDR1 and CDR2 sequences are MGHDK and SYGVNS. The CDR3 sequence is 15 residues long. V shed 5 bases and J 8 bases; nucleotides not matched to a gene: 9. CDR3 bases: TGTGCCAGCAGTCCGGGACAGGGATTGTGGGAAAAACTGTTTTTT. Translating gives CASSPGQGLWEKLFF. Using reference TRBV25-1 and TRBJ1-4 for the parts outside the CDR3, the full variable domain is EADIYQTPRYLVIGTGKKITLECSQTMGHDKMYWYQQDPGMELHLIHYSYGVNSTEKGDLSSESTVSRIRTEHFPLTLESARPSHTSQYLCASSPGQGLWEKLFFGSGTQLSVL.

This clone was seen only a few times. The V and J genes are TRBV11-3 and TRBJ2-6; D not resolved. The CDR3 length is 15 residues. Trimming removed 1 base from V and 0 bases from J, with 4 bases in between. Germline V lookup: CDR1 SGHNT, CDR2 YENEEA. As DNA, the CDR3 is TGTGCCAGCAGCTTAGGGGGCTCTGGGGCCAACGTCCTGACTTTC. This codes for CASSLGGSGANVLTF.

CDR3 in amino acids: CASSGIQGSYEQYF. In nucleotides, the CDR3 is TGTGCCAGTAGTGGTATACAGGGCTCCTACGAGCAGTACTTC. The chain has TRBV19 and TRBJ2-7, with D possibly TRBD1 on 6 matching bases. Germline lookup yields CDR1 LNHDA and CDR2 SQIVND (reference sequence). CDR3 length: 14 amino acids. V was shortened by 5 bases and J by 0 bases, with 11 bases between the two germline ends.

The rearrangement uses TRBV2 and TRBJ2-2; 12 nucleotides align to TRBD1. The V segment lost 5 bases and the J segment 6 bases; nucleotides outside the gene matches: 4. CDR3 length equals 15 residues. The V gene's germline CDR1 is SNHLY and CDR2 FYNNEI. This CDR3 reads CASSLGTGGPGELFF. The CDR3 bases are TGTGCCAGCAGTCTAGGGACAGGGGGCCCCGGGGAGCTGTTTTTT. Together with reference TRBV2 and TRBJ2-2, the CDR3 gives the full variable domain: EPEVTQTPSHQVTQMGQEVILRCVPISNHLYFYWYRQILGQKVEFLVSFYNNEISEKSEIFDDQFSVERPDGSNFTLKIRSTKLEDSAMYFCASSLGTGGPGELFFGEGSRLTVL.

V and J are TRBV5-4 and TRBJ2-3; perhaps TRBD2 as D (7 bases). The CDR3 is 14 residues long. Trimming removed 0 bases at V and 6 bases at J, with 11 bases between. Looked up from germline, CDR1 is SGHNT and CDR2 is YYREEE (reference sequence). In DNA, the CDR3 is TGTGCCAGCAGCTTGGACAGGGAGGGTGATACGCAGTATTTT. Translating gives CASSLDREGDTQYF.

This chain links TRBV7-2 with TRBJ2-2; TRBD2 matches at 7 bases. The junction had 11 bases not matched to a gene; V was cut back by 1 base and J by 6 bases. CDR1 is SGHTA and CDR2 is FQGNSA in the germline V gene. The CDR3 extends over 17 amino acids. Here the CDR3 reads CASSLDRLRLAPGELFF. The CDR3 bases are TGTGCCAGCAGCTTAGACCGCCTGAGACTAGCCCCCGGGGAGCTGTTTTTT.

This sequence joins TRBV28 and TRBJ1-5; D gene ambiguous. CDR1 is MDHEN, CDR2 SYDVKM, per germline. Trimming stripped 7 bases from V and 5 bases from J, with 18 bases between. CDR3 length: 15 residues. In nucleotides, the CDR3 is TGTGCCAGCATCATGGTGCCCCCGGAGGATCAGCCCCAGCATTTT. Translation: CASIMVPPEDQPQHF.

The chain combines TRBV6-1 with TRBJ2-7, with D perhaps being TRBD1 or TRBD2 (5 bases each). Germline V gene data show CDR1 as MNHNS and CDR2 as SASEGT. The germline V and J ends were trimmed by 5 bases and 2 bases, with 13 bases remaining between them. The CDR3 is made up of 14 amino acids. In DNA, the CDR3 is TGTGCCAGCAGTCCGTCGTCGGGGCCCTACGAGCAGTACTTC. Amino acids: CASSPSSGPYEQYF.

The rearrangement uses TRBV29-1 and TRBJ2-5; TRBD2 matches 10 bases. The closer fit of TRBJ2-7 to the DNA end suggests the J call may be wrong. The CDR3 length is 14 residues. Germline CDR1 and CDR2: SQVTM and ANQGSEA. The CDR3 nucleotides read TGCAGCGTCCTAGGACTAGCGGAATCCTACGAGCAGTACTTC. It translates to CSVLGLAESYEQYF.

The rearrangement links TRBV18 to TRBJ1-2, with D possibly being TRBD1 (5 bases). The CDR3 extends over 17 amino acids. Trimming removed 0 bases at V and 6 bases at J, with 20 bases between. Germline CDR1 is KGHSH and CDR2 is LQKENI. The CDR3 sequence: CASSPPGRGGQTDGYTF. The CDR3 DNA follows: TGTGCCAGCTCACCACCCGGTAGGGGAGGACAAACAGATGGCTACACCTTC.

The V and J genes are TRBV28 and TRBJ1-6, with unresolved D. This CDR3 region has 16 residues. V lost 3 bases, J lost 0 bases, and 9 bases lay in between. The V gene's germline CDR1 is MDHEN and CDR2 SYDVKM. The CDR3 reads CASSFGGSSYNSPLHF. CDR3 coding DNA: TGTGCCAGCAGTTTCGGTGGGAGCTCCTATAATTCACCCCTCCACTTT.

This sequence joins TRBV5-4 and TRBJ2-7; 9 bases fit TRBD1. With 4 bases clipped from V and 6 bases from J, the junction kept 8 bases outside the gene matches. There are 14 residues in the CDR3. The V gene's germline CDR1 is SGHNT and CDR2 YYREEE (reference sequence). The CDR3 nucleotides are TGTGCCAGCAGCCAGGGACAGGGTCTCTTCGAGCAGTACTTC. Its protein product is CASSQGQGLFEQYF.

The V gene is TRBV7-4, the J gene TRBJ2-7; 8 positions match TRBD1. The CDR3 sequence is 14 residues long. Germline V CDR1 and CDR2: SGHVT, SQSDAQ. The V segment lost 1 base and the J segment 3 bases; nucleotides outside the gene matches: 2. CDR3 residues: CASSLGDRLYEQYF. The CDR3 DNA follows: TGTGCCAGCAGCTTAGGGGACAGGCTCTACGAGCAGTACTTC.

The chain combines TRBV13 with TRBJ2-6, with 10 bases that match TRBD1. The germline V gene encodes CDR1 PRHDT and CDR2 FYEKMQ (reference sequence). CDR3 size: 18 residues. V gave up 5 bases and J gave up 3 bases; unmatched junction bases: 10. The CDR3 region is CASSPTGGALFGANVLTF. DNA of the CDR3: TGTGCCAGCAGCCCGACAGGGGGCGCTTTGTTTGGGGCCAACGTCCTGACTTTC.

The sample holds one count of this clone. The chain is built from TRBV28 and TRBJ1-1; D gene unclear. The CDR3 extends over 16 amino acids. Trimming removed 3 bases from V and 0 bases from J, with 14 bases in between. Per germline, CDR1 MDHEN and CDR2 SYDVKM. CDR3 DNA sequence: TGTGCCAGCAGTTTCATCCCCGACGGGTTGAACACTGAAGCTTTCTTT. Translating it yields CASSFIPDGLNTEAFF.

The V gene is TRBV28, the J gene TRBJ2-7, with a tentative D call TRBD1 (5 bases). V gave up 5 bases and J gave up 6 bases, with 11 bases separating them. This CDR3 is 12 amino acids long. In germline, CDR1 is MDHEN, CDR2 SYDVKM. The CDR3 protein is CASSLGRSEQYF. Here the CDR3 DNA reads TGTGCCAGCAGTCTGGGGCGGTCCGAGCAGTACTTC.

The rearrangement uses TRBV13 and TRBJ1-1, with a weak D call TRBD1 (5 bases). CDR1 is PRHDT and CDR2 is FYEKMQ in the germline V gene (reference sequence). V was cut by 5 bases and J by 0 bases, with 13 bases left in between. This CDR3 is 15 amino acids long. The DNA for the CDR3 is TGTGCCAGCAGCCCCAGGGAGGGGCTGAACACTGAAGCTTTCTTT. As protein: CASSPREGLNTEAFF.

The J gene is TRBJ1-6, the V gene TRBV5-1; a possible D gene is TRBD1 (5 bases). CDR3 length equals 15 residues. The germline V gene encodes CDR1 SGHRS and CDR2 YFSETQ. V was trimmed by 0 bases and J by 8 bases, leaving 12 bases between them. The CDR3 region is CASSLEGTRDSPLHF. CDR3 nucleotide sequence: TGCGCCAGCAGCTTGGAGGGGACGAGGGATTCACCCCTCCACTTT.

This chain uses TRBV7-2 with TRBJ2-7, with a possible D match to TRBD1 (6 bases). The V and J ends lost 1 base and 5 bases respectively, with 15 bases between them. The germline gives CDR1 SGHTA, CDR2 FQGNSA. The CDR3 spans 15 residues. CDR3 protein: CASSLEGQGFDEQYF. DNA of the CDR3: TGTGCCAGCAGCTTAGAGGGACAAGGGTTTGACGAGCAGTACTTC.

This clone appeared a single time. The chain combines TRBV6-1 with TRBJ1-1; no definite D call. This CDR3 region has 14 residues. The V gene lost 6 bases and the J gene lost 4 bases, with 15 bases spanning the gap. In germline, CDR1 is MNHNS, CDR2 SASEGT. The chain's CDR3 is CASRGWQLITEAFF. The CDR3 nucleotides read TGTGCCAGCAGGGGATGGCAGCTAATCACTGAAGCTTTCTTT.

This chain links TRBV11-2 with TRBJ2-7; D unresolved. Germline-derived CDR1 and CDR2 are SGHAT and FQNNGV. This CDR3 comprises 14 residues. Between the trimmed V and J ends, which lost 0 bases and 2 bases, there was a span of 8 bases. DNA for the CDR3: TGTGCCAGCAGCTTAGAGCCGGGTGCCTACGAGCAGTACTTC. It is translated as CASSLEPGAYEQYF.

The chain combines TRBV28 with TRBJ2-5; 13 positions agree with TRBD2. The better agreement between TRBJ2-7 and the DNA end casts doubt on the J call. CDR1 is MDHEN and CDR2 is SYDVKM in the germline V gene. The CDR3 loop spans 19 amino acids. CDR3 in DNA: TGTGCCAGCAGTTTATACCCCTCTAGGACTAGCGGGAGCTCCTACGAGCAGTACTTC. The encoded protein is CASSLYPSRTSGSSYEQYF.

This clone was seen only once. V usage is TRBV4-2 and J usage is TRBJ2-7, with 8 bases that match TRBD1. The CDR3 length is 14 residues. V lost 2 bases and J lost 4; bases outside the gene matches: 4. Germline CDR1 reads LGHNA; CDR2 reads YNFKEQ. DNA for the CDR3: TGTGCCAGCAGCCAACCTGACAGGGGATACGAGCAGTACTTC. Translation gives CASSQPDRGYEQYF.

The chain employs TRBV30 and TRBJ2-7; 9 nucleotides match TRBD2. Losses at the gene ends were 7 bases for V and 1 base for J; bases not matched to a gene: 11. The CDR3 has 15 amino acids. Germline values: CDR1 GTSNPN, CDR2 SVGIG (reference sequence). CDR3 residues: CASIRASGVSYEQYF. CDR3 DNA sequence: TGTGCCTCCATAAGGGCTAGCGGGGTTTCCTACGAGCAGTACTTC.

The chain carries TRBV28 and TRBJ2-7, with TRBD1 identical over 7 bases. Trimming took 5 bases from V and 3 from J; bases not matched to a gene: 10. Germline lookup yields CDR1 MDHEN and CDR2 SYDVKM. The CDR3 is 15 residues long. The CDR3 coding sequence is TGTGCCAGCAGTAGCCGGGACAGAGTCTACTACGAGCAGTACTTC. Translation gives CASSSRDRVYYEQYF.

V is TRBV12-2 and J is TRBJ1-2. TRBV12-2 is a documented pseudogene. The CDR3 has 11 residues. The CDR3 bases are TGTGCAAGTCGCCGCCAGCGGGGCTACACCTTC. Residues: CASRRQRGYTF.

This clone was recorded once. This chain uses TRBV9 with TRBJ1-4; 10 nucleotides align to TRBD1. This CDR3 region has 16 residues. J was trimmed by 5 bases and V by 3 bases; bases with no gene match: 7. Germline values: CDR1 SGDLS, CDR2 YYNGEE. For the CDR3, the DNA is TGTGCCAGCAGCGCGAGCGGGACAGGGGACAATGAAAAACTGTTTTTT. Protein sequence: CASSASGTGDNEKLFF.